This T cell receptor (beta chain) came from a study of Ad26.COV2.S vaccination and SARS-CoV-2 variants (dated by TCRdb to 2020 to 2022). Regarding the research as a whole: Vaccine-arm donors were drawn from COV1001, a multicentre, randomized, double-blind, placebo-controlled phase I-IIa trial of Ad26.COV2.S in healthy adults. Participants in the trial were split at random into five groups of five each, receiving low-dose or high-dose Ad26.COV2.S once or twice, or else placebo on both occasions. Investigators remained blinded to trial group allocation during experiments and outcome assessment. Ad26.COV2.S was administered intramuscularly at 5 x 10^10 or 1 x 10^11 viral particles, either as a single shot or as two shots given 56 days apart. TCRbeta repertoire sequencing served as the tool for gauging how specific and how broad the SARS-CoV-2-reactive T cell receptors were following Ad26.COV2.S vaccination. A total of 32 samples were included in the TCR-sequenced set, comprising around 19 Ad26.COV2.S vaccine recipients, 5 placebo recipients and 8 SARS-CoV-2 convalescent individuals.

General findings and caveats noted by the study authors: After vaccination, spike-specific CD8+ and CD4+ T cell responses were reported to show substantial breadth. The authors noted that total T cell responses may have been underestimated by the TCR breadth and depth analyses. Non-spike TCR breadth was comparable between vaccine and placebo recipients, consistent with the vaccine containing only spike. Compared with placebo recipients, Ad26.COV2.S recipients showed higher spike-specific TCR breadth (P = 0.0014). The study lacked the statistical power to compare responses across vaccine doses or regimens.

TCRbeta CDR3 regions were sequenced with the immunoSEQ Assay. After extraction, genomic DNA underwent amplification by bias-controlled multiplex PCR, followed by high-throughput sequencing. On the study's bioinformatics: To quantify the absolute abundance of each unique TCRbeta CDR3 region, sequences were collapsed and filtered. T cell fraction was estimated by normalizing TCRbeta template counts to usable DNA, which was measured by amplifying reference genes present in all nucleated cells. Repertoire TCRs were annotated as SARS-CoV-2-specific when V gene, CDR3 amino acid sequence and J gene were exactly matched to a known reactive TCR set. The reference SARS-CoV-2 TCR set was derived from MIRA and filtered for enrichment in COVID-19-positive ImmuneCODE repertoires, a step that removed public or cross-reactive TCRs. Using the MIRA antigens, annotated TCRs were further analysed by specific ORF or by position within an ORF. Depth was the summed frequency of annotated unique rearrangements, while breadth was defined as annotated unique rearrangements over total unique productive rearrangements. Two-sided Wilcoxon rank-sum tests were applied when comparing TCR breadth between groups. The source is immuneACCESS, and TCRdb retained only in-frame sequences with V and J called. Part of the clones is not carried over; for the studies checked, unresolved V genes explain less than half of this, and the remainder is unexplained. That table gives V, J and clone size, and the DNA gave D and trimming. Present in this sample are a few hundred thousand clones, about 90% of which were seen just once. Less than 3.5% of the sample is taken by the ten largest.

The sample's treatment or condition label, in plain terms: some 20 received Ad26.COV2.S at low or high dose, single or two shots; roughly five received placebo; per-sample allocation not given. Repertoires of vaccine and placebo recipients were sequenced from samples collected on day 63 after the first injection. In Cohort 1b, more than 20 adults aged 18-55 years were enrolled at a single site in Boston, USA, between 29 July and 7 August 2020. Ad26.COV2.S was a replication-incompetent adenovirus type 26 vector that expressed a prefusion-stabilized SARS-CoV-2 spike protein derived from the original Wuhan strain. Relative to germline, V is 5 bases shorter and J is 4 bases shorter, with 8 bases between their ends. The CDR3 has 13 amino acids, counting the end cysteine and phenylalanine. Just CDR3 DNA is preserved here, 39 bases in frame from base 1. The germline V gene gives CDR1 as SGHNT and CDR2 as YENEEA.

This clone was recorded a few times. Its antigen is currently not known. The sample holds no much larger clone one base away, and base qualities are not on file. The rearrangement joined TRBV11-3 to TRBJ2-2; no D gene call is confident. The TCR comes from a person between 18 and 60 years old who received the Ad26.COV2.S COVID-19 vaccine or a placebo. The sequenced sample was peripheral blood, obtained in a trial of Ad26.COV2.S vaccine versus placebo. Read as DNA, the sequence is TGTGCCAGCAGCCCCCTAGTCACCGGGGAGCTGTTTTTT. It is translated as CASSPLVTGELFF.